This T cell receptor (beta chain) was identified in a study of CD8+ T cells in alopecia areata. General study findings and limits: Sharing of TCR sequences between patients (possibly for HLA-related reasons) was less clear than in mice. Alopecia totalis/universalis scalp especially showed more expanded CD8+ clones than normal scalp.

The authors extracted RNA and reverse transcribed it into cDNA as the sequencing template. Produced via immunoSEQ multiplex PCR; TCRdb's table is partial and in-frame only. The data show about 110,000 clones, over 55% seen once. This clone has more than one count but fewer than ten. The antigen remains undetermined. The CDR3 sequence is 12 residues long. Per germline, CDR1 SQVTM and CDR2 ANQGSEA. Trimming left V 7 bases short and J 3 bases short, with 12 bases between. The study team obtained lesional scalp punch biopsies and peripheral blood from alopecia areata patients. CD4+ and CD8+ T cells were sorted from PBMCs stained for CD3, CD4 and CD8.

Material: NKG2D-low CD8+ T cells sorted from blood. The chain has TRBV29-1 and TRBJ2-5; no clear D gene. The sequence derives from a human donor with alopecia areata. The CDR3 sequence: CSEIGSEETQYF. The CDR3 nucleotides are TGCAGCGAAATCGGGTCAGAAGAGACCCAGTACTTC.